This T cell receptor beta chain is drawn from a study of early T cells in non-severe SARS-CoV-2 infection. About the research overall: RNA in bulk from unsorted whole blood was sequenced, and chains were unpaired.

Individual cDNA molecules were tagged with unique molecular identifiers, the study reported. TCRdb reprocessed the 5' RACE reads via MiXCR and lists one record per CDR3 protein. The sample lists 55,000 to 70,000 distinct CDR3 sequences, more than 3.5% occurring once. The CDR3 has 16 residues. The J segment lost 4 bases and the V segment lost 5 bases, leaving 5 bases of the junction unmatched. Per germline, CDR1 MNHNY and CDR2 SVGAGI (reference sequence). With regard to this clonotype: Its antigen is not known.

General study results and limits: Database matching using VDJdb favored anti-spike CD8 responses, with private and CD4 specificities left missing.

This chain links TRBV6-6 with TRBJ2-5; 15 nucleotides agree with TRBD2. This sample comprised whole blood, obtained at baseline. This sequence was found in an adult who was a healthcare worker with PCR-confirmed SARS-CoV-2 infection or an uninfected control (not recorded which). The donor label of this sample is uncertain. CDR3 residues: CASSQGTSGGRETQYF. DNA for the CDR3: TGTGCCAGCAGTCAAGGGACTAGCGGGGGGAGAGAGACCCAGTACTTC.